This entry is about one TCR beta chain. Its matching antigen is unknown. Clones were sequenced by immunoSEQ multiplex PCR, and TCRdb holds only the in-frame ones, with some missing. The table records 85,000 to 100,000 clones, about four fifths of them present only once. Specified time point: baseline, week 1 (first vaccination visit). As to treatment: pre-vaccination baseline after standard-of-care therapy. Patients carried new grade 3 or 4 IDH1-mutant astrocytomas lacking nuclear ATRX. Germline values: CDR1 LNHDA, CDR2 SQIVND (reference sequence). V shed 5 bases and J shed 3 bases, with 10 bases lying between them. CDR3 size: 13 residues. These data come from a study of a mutant IDH1 vaccine in newly diagnosed glioma. Study-wide context: The sex distribution of treated patients was about 62% male and around 40% female, with a mean age of around 40 years. Those enrolled had earlier been treated with radiotherapy, temozolomide, or both, mostly both.

General observations from the study: Changes to the top peripheral T cell clonotypes appeared unrelated to pseudoprogression.

Material: PBMCs, obtained from a glioma patient treated with radiotherapy, temozolomide or both. The chain has TRBV19 and TRBJ1-1; no reliable D call. This clonotype was obtained from a woman in her forties or fifties with glioma. CDR3 region: CASSAGRHTEAFF. DNA for the CDR3: TGTGCCAGTAGTGCCGGGCGGCACACTGAAGCTTTCTTT.